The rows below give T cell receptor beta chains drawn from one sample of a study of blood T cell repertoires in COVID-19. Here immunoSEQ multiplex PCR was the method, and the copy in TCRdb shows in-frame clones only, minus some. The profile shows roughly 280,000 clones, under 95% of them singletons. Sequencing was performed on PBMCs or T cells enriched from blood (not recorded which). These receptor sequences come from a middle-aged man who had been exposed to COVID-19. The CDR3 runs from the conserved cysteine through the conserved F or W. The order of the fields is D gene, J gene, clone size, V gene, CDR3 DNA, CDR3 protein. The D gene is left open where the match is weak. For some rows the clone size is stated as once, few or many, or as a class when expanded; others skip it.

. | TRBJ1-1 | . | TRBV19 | TGTGCCAGTAGTATTTTAGCGGGGCACACTGAAGCTTTCTTT | CASSILAGHTEAFF
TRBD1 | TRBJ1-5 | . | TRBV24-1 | TGTGCCACCAGTGACCCGGGACAGGAAAAGAATCAGCCCCAGCATTTT | CATSDPGQEKNQPQHF
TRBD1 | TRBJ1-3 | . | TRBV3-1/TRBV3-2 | TGTGCCAGCAGCCAATACCTAGGGGGCATTGACACCATATATTTT | CASSQYLGGIDTIYF
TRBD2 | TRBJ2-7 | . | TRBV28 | TGTGCCAGCAGTTTATCGAAAAGATTGGCTAGCGGGAGTTACGAGCAGTACTTC | CASSLSKRLASGSYEQYF
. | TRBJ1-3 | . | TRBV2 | TGTGCCAGCAGTGTTATGGGGGCGGCTGGAAACACCATATATTTT | CASSVMGAAGNTIYF
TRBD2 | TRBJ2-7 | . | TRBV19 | TGTGCCAGTAGGCTTAGCGGGAGAATCGGTCCCTACGAGCAGTACTTC | CASRLSGRIGPYEQYF
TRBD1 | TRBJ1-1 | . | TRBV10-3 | TGTGCCATCCAAAAGACGAGCCCACAGGGGGCTGAAGCTTTCTTT | CAIQKTSPQGAEAFF
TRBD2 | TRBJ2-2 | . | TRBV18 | TGTGCCAGCGCAATGTCCGGGACTATCCCGAACACCGGGGAGCTGTTTTTT | CASAMSGTIPNTGELFF
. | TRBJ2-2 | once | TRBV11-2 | TGTGCCAGCAGCTCAATTAGGGGCAGGGGACGTAACACCGGGGAGCTGTTTTTT | CASSSIRGRGRNTGELFF
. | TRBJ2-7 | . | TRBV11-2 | TGTGCCAGCAGCTTATCCCCCCAGGGATCCTACGAGCAGTACTTC | CASSLSPQGSYEQYF
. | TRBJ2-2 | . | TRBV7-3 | TGTGCCAGCAGCCCTACCGGGACTCGTTACACCGGGGAGCTGTTTTTT | CASSPTGTRYTGELFF
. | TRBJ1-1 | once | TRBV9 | TGTGCCAGCAGCGCCCGGGGTCCCAATGAAGCTTTCTTT | CASSARGPNEAFF
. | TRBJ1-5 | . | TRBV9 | TGTGCCAGCAGCGGTACAGGGCGAGTTCAGCCCCAGCATTTT | CASSGTGRVQPQHF
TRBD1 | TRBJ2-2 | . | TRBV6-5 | TGTGCCAGCAGGGACAGGGCTGGTACCGGGGAGCTGTTTTTT | CASRDRAGTGELFF
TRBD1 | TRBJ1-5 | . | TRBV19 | TGTGCCAGTAAACACCATCGGACAGGGGGCAGTCAGCCCCAGCATTTT | CASKHHRTGGSQPQHF
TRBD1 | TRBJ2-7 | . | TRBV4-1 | TGCGCCAGCAGCCAGCCGGGACAGGGCTACGAGCAGTACTTC | CASSQPGQGYEQYF
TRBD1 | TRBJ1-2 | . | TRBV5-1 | TGCGCCAGCAGCTTAGAACAGGGGCCTAACTATGGCTACACCTTC | CASSLEQGPNYGYTF
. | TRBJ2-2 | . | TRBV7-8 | TGTGCCAGCAGCTTGACAGGACACACCGGGGAGCTGTTTTTT | CASSLTGHTGELFF
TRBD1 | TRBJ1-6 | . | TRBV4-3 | TGCGCCAGCAGCTACCGGGACAGGGGATTCGCACCCCTCCACTTT | CASSYRDRGFAPLHF
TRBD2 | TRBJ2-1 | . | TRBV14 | TGTGCCAGCAGTTCCGGGACTAGCGGGCCCAATGAGCAGTTCTTC | CASSSGTSGPNEQFF
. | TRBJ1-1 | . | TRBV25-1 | TGTGCCAGCAGGACAGGTCTGGGCACTGAAGCTTTCTTT | CASRTGLGTEAFF
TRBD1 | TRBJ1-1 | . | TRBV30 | TGTGCCTGGATTAGGGGGCACACTGAAGCTTTCTTT | CAWIRGHTEAFF
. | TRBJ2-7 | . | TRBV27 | TGTGCCAGCAGTTTGGTCGCCCCACGGGGGGAGCAGTACTTC | CASSLVAPRGEQYF
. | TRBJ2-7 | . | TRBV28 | TGTGCCAGCAGTTTTAGTCGTCCCTCCTACGAGCAGTACTTC | CASSFSRPSYEQYF
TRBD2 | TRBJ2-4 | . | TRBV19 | TGTGCCAGTAGTACCCCCAGGGGGAGCGGGAGGCCCCCCTCAGTCAAAAACATTCAGTACTTC | CASSTPRGSGRPPSVKNIQYF
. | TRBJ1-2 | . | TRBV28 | TGTGCCAGCTTCTTGCTGGGGGCGCGCGGCTATGGCTACACCTTC | CASFLLGARGYGYTF
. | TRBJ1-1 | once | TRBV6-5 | TGTGCCAGCCAGGACATCATGAACACTGAAGCTTTCTTT | CASQDIMNTEAFF
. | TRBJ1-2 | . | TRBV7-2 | TGTGCCAGCAGCGTACAGGTTCGCACAGGGTACACCTTC | CASSVQVRTGYTF
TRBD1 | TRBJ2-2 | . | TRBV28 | TGTGCCAGCAGTTTAAGGACAGGGGGCGGGGAGCTGTTTTTT | CASSLRTGGGELFF
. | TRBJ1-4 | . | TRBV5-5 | TGTGCCAGCAGCTTAGACCGGAGACCGAATGAAAAACTGTTTTTT | CASSLDRRPNEKLFF
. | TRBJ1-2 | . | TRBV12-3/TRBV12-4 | TGTGCCAGCAGTTTAGACCTATCCTATGGCTACACCTTC | CASSLDLSYGYTF
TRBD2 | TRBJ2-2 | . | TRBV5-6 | TGTGCCAGCACCCGACTAGCGGAAGGAACCACCGGGGAGCTGTTTTTT | CASTRLAEGTTGELFF